Sequencing of this TCR beta chain was carried out in a study of T cell responses to AZD1222 COVID-19 vaccine. Findings and limits, study-wide: Dominant at 160-218 and 743-854, vaccine-associated CD4 TCRs also spanned spike. Repertoires in all cases were sampled only once the peak T cell response had passed. Two AZD1222 administrations were followed by greater Spike-specific TCR breadth and depth.

The germline CDR1 and CDR2 sequences are SGHKS and YYEKEE (reference sequence). This CDR3 contains 15 residues. Trimming left V 3 bases short and J 2 bases short, with 13 bases between. To note about this clone: The antigen is not known.

Pooled samples include second doses given at about 4 or 12 weeks. Only in-frame clones appear in the TCRdb table, and some are missing; sequencing was by immunoSEQ multiplex PCR. The sample shows around 99,000 clones, approximately 89% of them seen only once. This chain connects TRBV5-5 to TRBJ2-3; D tentatively reads TRBD1 or TRBD2 (5 bases each). The source material was peripheral blood, sampled 28 days after the second AZD1222 dose. This TCR was sampled from an adult who received the AZD1222 COVID-19 vaccine. CDR3 DNA sequence: TGTGCCAGCAGCTCGCTGGGGGATCTCACAGATACGCAGTATTTT. Protein sequence: CASSSLGDLTDTQYF.